This note documents a single T cell receptor beta chain sequence. Its cognate antigen is unknown. The data stem from a study of T cells in Graves' hyperthyroidism and ophthalmopathy. Study observations and caveats: Ophthalmopathy was separated from stable hyperthyroidism by a 13 V-J model. Among clonotypes expanded in thyroid above 0.001, most were also found in blood.

Thyroid ultrasound, orbital computed tomography, clinical symptoms, and serum thyroxine and TRAb underpinned diagnoses. RNA transcripts served as the template for amplifying TCR beta CDR3 regions. HTBI primers drove first-round RT-PCR of the TCR CDR3. TCRdb re-called the multiplex PCR reads with MiXCR, one entry per CDR3 protein. The data hold some 300,000 distinct CDR3 sequences, with roughly 15% observed a single time. The V end lost 3 bases, the J end lost 0 bases, and 12 bases lay between the germline ends. The germline CDR1 and CDR2 sequences are DFQATT and SNEGSKA (reference sequence). CDR3 length: 16 residues.

The rearrangement joins TRBV20-1 to TRBJ2-6; either TRBD1 or TRBD2 may fit D (5 bases each). The sequence came from a woman in her thirties or forties with Graves' hyperthyroidism. Sequenced: blood. The chain's CDR3 is CSARGSGTSGANVLTF. CDR3 DNA: TGCAGTGCTAGGGGCTCAGGGACCTCTGGGGCCAACGTCCTGACTTTC.